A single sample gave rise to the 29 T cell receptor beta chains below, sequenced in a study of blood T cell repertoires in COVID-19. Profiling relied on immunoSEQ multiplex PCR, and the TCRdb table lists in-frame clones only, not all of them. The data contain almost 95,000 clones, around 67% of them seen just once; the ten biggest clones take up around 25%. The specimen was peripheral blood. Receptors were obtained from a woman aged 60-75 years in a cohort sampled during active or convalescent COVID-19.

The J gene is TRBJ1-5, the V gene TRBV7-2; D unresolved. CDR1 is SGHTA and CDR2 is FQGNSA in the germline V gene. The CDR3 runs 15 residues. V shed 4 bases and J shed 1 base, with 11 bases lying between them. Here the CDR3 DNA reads TGTGCCAGCAGCTCCGTTTATGTAAGCAATCAGCCCCAGCATTTT. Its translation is CASSSVYVSNQPQHF. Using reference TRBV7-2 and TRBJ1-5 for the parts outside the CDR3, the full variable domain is GAGVSQSPSNKVTEKGKDVELRCDPISGHTALYWYRQSLGQGLEFLIYFQGNSAPDKSGLPSDRFSAERTGGSVSTLTIQRTQQEDSAVYLCASSSVYVSNQPQHFGDGTRLSIL.

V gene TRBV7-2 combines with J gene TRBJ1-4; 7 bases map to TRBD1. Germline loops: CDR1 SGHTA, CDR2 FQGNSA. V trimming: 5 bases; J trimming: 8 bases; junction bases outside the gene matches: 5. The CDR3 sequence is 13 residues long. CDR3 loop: CASSPGQSEKLFF. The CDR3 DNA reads TGTGCCAGCAGCCCGGGACAGAGCGAAAAACTGTTTTTT.

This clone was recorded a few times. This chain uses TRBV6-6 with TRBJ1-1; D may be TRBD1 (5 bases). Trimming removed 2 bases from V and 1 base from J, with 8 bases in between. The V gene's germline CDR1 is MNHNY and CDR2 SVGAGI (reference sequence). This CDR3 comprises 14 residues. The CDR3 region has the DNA TGTGCCAGCAGTTACGGACATTCGAACACTGAAGCTTTCTTT. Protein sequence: CASSYGHSNTEAFF.

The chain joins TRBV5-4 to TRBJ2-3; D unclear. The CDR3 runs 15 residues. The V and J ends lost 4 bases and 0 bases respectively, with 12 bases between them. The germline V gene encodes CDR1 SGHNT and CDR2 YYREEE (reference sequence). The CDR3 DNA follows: TGTGCCAGCAGCCCGTGGCGGCAGAGCACAGATACGCAGTATTTT. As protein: CASSPWRQSTDTQYF. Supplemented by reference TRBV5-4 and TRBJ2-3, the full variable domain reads ETGVTQSPTHLIKTRGQQVTLRCSSQSGHNTVSWYQQALGQGPQFIFQYYREEENGRGNFPPRFSGLQFPNYSSELNVNALELDDSALYLCASSPWRQSTDTQYFGPGTRLTVL.

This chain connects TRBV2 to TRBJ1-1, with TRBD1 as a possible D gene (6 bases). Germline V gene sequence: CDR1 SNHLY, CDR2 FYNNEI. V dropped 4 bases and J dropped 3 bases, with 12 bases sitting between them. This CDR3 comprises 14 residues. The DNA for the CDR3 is TGTGCCAGCAGTGCCCCGGACAGCTACACTGAAGCTTTCTTT. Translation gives CASSAPDSYTEAFF.

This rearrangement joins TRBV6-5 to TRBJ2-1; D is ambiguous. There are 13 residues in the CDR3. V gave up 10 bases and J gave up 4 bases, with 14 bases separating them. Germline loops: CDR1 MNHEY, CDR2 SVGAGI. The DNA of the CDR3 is TGTGCCACGTTCACATTATTTTACAATGAGCAGTTCTTC. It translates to CATFTLFYNEQFF.

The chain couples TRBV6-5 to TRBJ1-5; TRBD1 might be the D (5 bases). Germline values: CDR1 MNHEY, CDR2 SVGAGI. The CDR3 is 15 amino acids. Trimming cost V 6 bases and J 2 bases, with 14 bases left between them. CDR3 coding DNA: TGTGCCAGCAGAATTCGGGGGAGCGGCAATCAGCCCCAGCATTTT. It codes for CASRIRGSGNQPQHF.

CDR3 DNA: TGTGCCAGCAGCTTAGGGTCGGGGGGGGCAGATACGCAGTATTTT. Amino acids: CASSLGSGGADTQYF. The chain recombines TRBV7-6 with TRBJ2-3, with 8 bases aligning to TRBD2. This CDR3 is 15 amino acids long. With V trimmed by 1 base and J by 4 bases, 4 bases remained unmatched. CDR1 SGHVS and CDR2 FNYEAQ come from the germline V gene. Full variable domain (remainder filled in from reference TRBV7-6 and TRBJ2-3): GAGVSQSPRYKVTKRGQDVALRCDPISGHVSLYWYRQALGQGPEFLTYFNYEAQQDKSGLPNDRFSAERPEGSISTLTIQRTEQRDSAMYRCASSLGSGGADTQYFGPGTRLTVL.

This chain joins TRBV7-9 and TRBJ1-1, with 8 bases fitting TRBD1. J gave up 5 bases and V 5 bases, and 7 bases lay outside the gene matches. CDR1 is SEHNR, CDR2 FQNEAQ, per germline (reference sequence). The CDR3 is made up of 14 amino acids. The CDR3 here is CASSTGQGGTEAFF. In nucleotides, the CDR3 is TGTGCCAGCAGCACTGGACAGGGAGGGACTGAAGCTTTCTTT.

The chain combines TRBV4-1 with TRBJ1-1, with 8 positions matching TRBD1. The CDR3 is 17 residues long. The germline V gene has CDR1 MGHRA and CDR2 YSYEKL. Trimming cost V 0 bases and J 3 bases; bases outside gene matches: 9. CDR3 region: CASSQETAGGADTEAFF. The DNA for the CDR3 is TGCGCCAGCAGCCAAGAGACGGCAGGGGGCGCGGACACTGAAGCTTTCTTT.

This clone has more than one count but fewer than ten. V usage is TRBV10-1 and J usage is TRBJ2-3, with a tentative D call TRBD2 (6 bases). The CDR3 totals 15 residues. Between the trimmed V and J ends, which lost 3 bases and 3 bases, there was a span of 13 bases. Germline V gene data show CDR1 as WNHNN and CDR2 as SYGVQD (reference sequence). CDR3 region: CASSESTSTTDTQYF. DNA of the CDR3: TGCGCCAGCAGTGAATCGACTAGTACAACAGATACGCAGTATTTT.

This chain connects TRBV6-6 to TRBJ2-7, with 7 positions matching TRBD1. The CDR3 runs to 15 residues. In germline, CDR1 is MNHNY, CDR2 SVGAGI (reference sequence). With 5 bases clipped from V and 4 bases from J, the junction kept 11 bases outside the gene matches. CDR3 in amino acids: CASSPTSRQGYEQYF. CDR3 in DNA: TGTGCCAGCAGTCCAACTTCGCGACAGGGTTACGAGCAGTACTTC.

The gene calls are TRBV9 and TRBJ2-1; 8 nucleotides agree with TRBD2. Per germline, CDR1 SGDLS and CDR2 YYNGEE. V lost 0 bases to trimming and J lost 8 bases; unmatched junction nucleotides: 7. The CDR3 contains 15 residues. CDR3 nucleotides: TGTGCCAGCAGCGTAGGGGGACTAGAAGCCGATGAGCAGTTCTTC. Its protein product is CASSVGGLEADEQFF.

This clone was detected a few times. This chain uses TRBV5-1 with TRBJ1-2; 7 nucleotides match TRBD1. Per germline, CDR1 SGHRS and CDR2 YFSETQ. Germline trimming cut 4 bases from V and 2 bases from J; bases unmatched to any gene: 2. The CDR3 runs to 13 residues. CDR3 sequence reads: CASSTQGNYGYTF. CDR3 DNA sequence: TGCGCCAGCAGCACACAGGGGAACTATGGCTACACCTTC.

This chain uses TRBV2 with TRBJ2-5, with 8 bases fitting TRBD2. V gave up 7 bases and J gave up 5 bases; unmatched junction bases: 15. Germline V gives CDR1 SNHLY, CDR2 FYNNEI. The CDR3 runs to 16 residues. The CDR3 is CASTPSGGPGTETQYF. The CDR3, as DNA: TGTGCCAGCACCCCATCGGGGGGGCCTGGGACGGAGACCCAGTACTTC.

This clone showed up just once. The CDR3 region is CASSPVSGGNQPQHF. The CDR3 DNA follows: TGTGCCAGCAGTCCCGTATCGGGAGGTAATCAGCCCCAGCATTTT. The chain has TRBV6-5 and TRBJ1-5; D ambiguous. From germline, CDR1 is MNHEY and CDR2 SVGAGI. There are 15 residues in the CDR3. The V end was cut by 5 bases, the J end by 4 bases, with 15 bases between.

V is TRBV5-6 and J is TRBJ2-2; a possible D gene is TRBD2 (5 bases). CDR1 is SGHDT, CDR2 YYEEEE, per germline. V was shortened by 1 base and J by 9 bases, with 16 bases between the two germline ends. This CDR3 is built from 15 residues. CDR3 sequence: CASSLRGRGLRELFF. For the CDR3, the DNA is TGTGCCAGCAGCTTGCGAGGTCGAGGGCTGAGGGAGCTGTTTTTT.

CDR3 bases: TGTGCCAGCAGCTTCAGTGTGGAAAACATTCAGTACTTC. It codes for CASSFSVENIQYF. The chain combines TRBV7-8 with TRBJ2-4; D is undetermined. This CDR3 contains 13 residues. Germline-derived CDR1 and CDR2 are SGHVS and FQNEAQ. Trimming removed 3 bases from V and 5 bases from J, with 8 bases in between.

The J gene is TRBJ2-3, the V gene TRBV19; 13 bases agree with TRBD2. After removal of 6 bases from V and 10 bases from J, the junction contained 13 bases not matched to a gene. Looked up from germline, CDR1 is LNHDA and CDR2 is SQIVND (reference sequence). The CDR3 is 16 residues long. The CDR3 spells CASSPPRTSGGPSQYF. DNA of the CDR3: TGTGCCAGTAGCCCCCCAAGGACTAGCGGGGGCCCGTCGCAGTATTTT.

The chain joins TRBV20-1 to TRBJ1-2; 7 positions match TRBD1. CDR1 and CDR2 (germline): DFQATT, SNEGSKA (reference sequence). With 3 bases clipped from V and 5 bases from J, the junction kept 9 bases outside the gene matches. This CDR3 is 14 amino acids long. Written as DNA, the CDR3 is TGCAGTGCTAGTGAGTGGGGGGACAGTTATGGCTACACCTTC. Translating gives CSASEWGDSYGYTF.

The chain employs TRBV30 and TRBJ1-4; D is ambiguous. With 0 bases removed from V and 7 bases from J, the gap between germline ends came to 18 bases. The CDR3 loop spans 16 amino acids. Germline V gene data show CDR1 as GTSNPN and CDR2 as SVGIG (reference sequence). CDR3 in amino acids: CAWSVRLPGVGEKLFF. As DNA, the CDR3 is TGTGCCTGGAGTGTTCGCCTCCCCGGGGTCGGTGAAAAACTGTTTTTT.

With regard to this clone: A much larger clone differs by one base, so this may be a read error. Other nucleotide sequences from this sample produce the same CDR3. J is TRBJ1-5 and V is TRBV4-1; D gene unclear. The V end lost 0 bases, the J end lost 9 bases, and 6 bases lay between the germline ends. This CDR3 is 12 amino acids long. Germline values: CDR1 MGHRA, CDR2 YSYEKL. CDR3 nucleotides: TGCGCCAGCAGCCAAGAGGCGGGGCCCCAGCATTTT. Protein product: CASSQEAGPQHF.

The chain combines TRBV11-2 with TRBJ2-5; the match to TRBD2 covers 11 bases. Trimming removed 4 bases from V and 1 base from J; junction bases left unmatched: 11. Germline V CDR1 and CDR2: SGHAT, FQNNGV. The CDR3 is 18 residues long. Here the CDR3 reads CASSSRLAGIRFQETQYF. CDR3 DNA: TGTGCCAGCAGCTCACGACTAGCGGGGATACGGTTCCAAGAGACCCAGTACTTC.

CDR3 sequence reads: CASSLGGPLVDEQFF. The DNA for the CDR3 is TGTGCCAGCAGCTTAGGCGGGCCCCTCGTGGATGAGCAGTTCTTC. J is TRBJ2-1 and V is TRBV11-3; weak D call: TRBD2 (5 bases). The V gene lost 1 base and the J gene lost 8 bases, with 15 bases spanning the gap. This CDR3 is built from 15 residues. Germline CDR1 reads SGHNT; CDR2 reads YENEEA. Full variable domain (missing parts from reference TRBV11-3 and TRBJ2-1): EAGVVQSPRYKIIEKKQPVAFWCNPISGHNTLYWYLQNLGQGPELLIRYENEEAVDDSQLPKDRFSAERLKGVDSTLKIQPAELGDSAVYLCASSLGGPLVDEQFFGPGTRLTVL.

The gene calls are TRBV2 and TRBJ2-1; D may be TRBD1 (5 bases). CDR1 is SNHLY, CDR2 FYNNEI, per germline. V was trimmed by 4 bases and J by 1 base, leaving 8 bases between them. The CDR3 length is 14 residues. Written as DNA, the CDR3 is TGTGCCAGCAGTGGTCACAGGTCCTACAATGAGCAGTTCTTC. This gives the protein CASSGHRSYNEQFF.

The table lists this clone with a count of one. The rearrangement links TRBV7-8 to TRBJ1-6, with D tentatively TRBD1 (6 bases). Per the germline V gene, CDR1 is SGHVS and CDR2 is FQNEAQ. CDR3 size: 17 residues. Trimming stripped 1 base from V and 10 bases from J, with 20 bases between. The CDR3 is CASSLVGGGGRRSPLHF. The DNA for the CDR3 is TGTGCCAGCAGCTTAGTTGGGGGAGGGGGGCGTCGATCACCCCTCCACTTT.

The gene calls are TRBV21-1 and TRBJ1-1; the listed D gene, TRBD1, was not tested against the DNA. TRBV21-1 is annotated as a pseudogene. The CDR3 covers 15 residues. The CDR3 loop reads CASSKVPGQDTEAFF. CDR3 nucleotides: TGTGCCAGCAGCAAAGTCCCGGGACAGGACACTGAAGCTTTCTTT.

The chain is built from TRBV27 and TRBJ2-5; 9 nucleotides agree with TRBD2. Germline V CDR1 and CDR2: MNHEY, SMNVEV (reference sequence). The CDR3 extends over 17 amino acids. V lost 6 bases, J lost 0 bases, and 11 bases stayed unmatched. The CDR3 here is CASSESTTSGDQETQYF. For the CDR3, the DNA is TGTGCCAGCAGCGAAAGCACGACTAGCGGAGACCAAGAGACCCAGTACTTC.

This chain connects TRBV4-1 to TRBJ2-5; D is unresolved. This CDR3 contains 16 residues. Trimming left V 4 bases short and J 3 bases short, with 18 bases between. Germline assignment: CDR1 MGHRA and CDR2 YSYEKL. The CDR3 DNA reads TGCGCCAGCAGCCTATCCGAGCCGGAGTTAGAAGAGACCCAGTACTTC. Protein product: CASSLSEPELEETQYF.